These T cell receptor beta chains were read from a single sample in a study of post-analysis software for immune sequencing data. TCRdb redid the calling of the PCR reads with MiXCR, one entry per CDR3 protein. The table has hundreds of thousands of distinct CDR3 sequences, 25% to 30% seen once. Sequencing was performed on blood. The origin of the receptors is a girl aged 10 to 17 with multiple sclerosis. CDR3s leave out the opening cysteine and the closing phenylalanine or tryptophan.

V gene,CDR3 protein
TRBV3-1,ASSRSSGETQETQY
TRBV6-6,ASSPLWAGGHYGYT
TRBV9,ASSADSWDNNEQF
TRBV2,ASKQTSSYNEQY
TRBV5-1,ASSFSGRALDTQY
TRBV29-1,SVDTGGSGELF
TRBV12-3/TRBV12-4,ASSLGGAVTEAF
TRBV5-6,ASSLPGTNIQY
TRBV28,ASSSPGQGARSGYT
TRBV20-1,SARGSVAYEQY
TRBV28,ATTAGDRYEQY
TRBV15,ATSRAQGYEQY
TRBV24-1,ATSGPGGSQPQH
TRBV5-1,VSSLDLIGTGERNEQF
TRBV6-5,ASSYLRTGRNSPLH
TRBV9,ASSGVSGARVTQY
TRBV29-1,SVGSGPHEQY
TRBV12-3/TRBV12-4,ASSPNTGNLQETQY
TRBV20-1,SARDRLDTSYEQY
TRBV18,ASSLSDGTEQETQY
TRBV9,ASSVYSGSYEQY
TRBV28,ASGPSVSNYGYT
TRBV7-9,ASSPGSGAQY
TRBV24-1,ATSDPSSGNTYNEQF